This entry lists 28 T cell receptor beta chains sequenced from one sample in a study of T cells in Graves' hyperthyroidism and ophthalmopathy. TCR beta CDR3 regions were amplified from RNA transcripts. Primed by the HTBI set, a first-round RT-PCR was run on the TCR CDR3. TCRdb processed the multiplex PCR reads anew with MiXCR; each CDR3 protein has one entry. The sample shows 600,000 to 700,000 distinct CDR3 sequences, just under 45% of them seen only once. The sequenced sample consisted of peripheral blood or thyroid tissue (not recorded which). Receptors were obtained from an adult man with Graves' disease, either hyperthyroidism or ophthalmopathy (not recorded which).

The chain couples TRBV7-3 to TRBJ1-2, with D unresolved. V was clipped by 5 bases and J by 5 bases, with 15 bases between them. The CDR3 has 14 amino acids. In germline, CDR1 is SGHTA, CDR2 FQGTGA. The CDR3 bases are TGTGCCAGCAGCGCCGGTAATGGTTTTTATGGCTACACCTTC. It yields the protein CASSAGNGFYGYTF. Supplemented by reference TRBV7-3 and TRBJ1-2, the full variable domain reads GAGVSQTPSNKVTEKGKYVELRCDPISGHTALYWYRQSLGQGPEFLIYFQGTGAADDSGLPNDRFFAVRPEGSVSTLKIQRTERGDSAVYLCASSAGNGFYGYTFGSGTRLTVV.

The sample holds one count of this clonotype. The rearrangement joins TRBV6-2 or TRBV6-3 to TRBJ2-5; possibly TRBD2 for D (5 bases). Trimming shortened V by 7 bases and J by 4 bases, and 19 bases separated the two germline ends. The CDR3 runs 15 residues. The germline V gene has CDR1 MNHEY and CDR2 SVGEGT. CDR3 DNA sequence: TGTGCCAGCAAACCGGGATCGGCTTTTGGAGAGACCCAGTACTTC. This encodes CASKPGSAFGETQYF.

This chain joins TRBV10-3 and TRBJ2-5; TRBD1 aligns across 10 bases. Germline-derived CDR1 and CDR2 are ENHRY and SYGVKD. V shed 0 bases, J shed 4 bases, and the junction held 2 bases outside the gene matches. The CDR3 loop spans 15 amino acids. The CDR3 loop is CAISESGQGRETQYF. For the CDR3, the DNA is TGTGCCATCAGTGAGTCGGGACAGGGGAGAGAGACCCAGTACTTC.

The sample holds many counts of this clonotype. DNA for the CDR3: TGTGCCATCAGGACAGGGATGAACACTGAAGCTTTCTTT. Protein sequence: CAIRTGMNTEAFF. The chain is built from TRBV10-3 and TRBJ1-1; 7 nucleotides agree with TRBD1. After removal of 6 bases from V and 0 bases from J, the junction contained 1 base not matched to a gene. CDR1 ENHRY and CDR2 SYGVKD come from the germline V gene. The CDR3 sequence is 13 residues long.

The gene calls are TRBV15 and TRBJ1-6, with TRBD1 matching 8 bases. Trimming at V came to 1 base and at J to 9 bases, leaving 5 bases not matched to a gene. Per germline, CDR1 LNHNV and CDR2 YYDKDF (reference sequence). The CDR3 length is 15 residues. The CDR3 sequence: CATSRAGQGASPLHF. The DNA of the CDR3 is TGTGCCACCAGCAGAGCGGGGCAGGGGGCTTCACCCCTCCACTTT.

The genes are TRBV5-1 and TRBJ2-5; D may be TRBD1 or TRBD2 (5 bases each). Trimming removed 0 bases from V and 4 bases from J, with 10 bases in between. The CDR3 totals 14 residues. The germline V gene has CDR1 SGHRS and CDR2 YFSETQ. The CDR3 DNA follows: TGCGCCAGCAGCTTGGCAGGGACCGGAGAGACCCAGTACTTC. Translation: CASSLAGTGETQYF.

The genes are TRBV7-9 and TRBJ2-7; possible D gene TRBD2, 10 bases. From germline, CDR1 is SEHNR and CDR2 FQNEAQ (reference sequence). This CDR3 comprises 15 residues. V was trimmed by 5 bases and J by 3 bases, leaving 17 bases between them. The CDR3 sequence: CASSTSGTGIYEQYF. In DNA form, the CDR3 reads TGTGCCAGCAGCACTAGCGGGACAGGGATCTACGAGCAGTACTTC.

This clonotype has more than one count but fewer than ten. The gene calls are TRBV5-1 and TRBJ1-5; D is undetermined. With 0 bases removed from V and 7 bases from J, the gap between germline ends came to 11 bases. In germline, CDR1 is SGHRS, CDR2 YFSETQ. CDR3 length equals 14 residues. The chain's CDR3 is CASSLVGGWQPQHF. The CDR3 DNA is TGCGCCAGCAGCTTGGTGGGAGGTTGGCAGCCCCAGCATTTT. The full variable domain, with the rest looked up from reference TRBV5-1 and TRBJ1-5, is KAGVTQTPRYLIKTRGQQVTLSCSPISGHRSVSWYQQTPGQGLQFLFEYFSETQRNKGNFPGRFSGRQFSNSRSEMNVSTLELGDSALYLCASSLVGGWQPQHFGDGTRLSIL.

Turning to this clonotype: This may stem from a read error, because a much larger clone lies one nucleotide away. The rearrangement links TRBV15 to TRBJ1-5, with 10 nucleotides matching TRBD1. The V gene's germline CDR1 is LNHNV and CDR2 YYDKDF (reference sequence). The CDR3 contains 15 residues. CDR3 region: CAASRDRGPGQPQHF. The CDR3 nucleotides read TGTGCCGCCAGCAGGGACAGGGGCCCTGGACAGCCCCAGCATTTT.

V gene TRBV25-1 combines with J gene TRBJ2-7, with no clear D. The V gene lost 11 bases and the J gene lost 0 bases, with 8 bases spanning the gap. This CDR3 is 11 amino acids long. The germline V gene has CDR1 MGHDK and CDR2 SYGVNS. The CDR3 coding sequence is TGTGCCCAAAGCCCCTCCTACGAGCAGTACTTC. Translating it yields CAQSPSYEQYF.

The sample holds a few counts of this clonotype. Sequence at one end of the junction differs from germline and may be a read error. V is TRBV7-9 and J is TRBJ2-7, with D maybe TRBD2 (6 bases). Germline-derived CDR1 and CDR2 are SEHNR and FQNEAQ (reference sequence). The CDR3 runs to 16 residues. The CDR3 sequence is CASSLAASYSSYEQYF. CDR3 nucleotide sequence: TGTGCCAGCAGTTTAGCGGCTAGCTACAGCTCCTACGAGCAGTACTTC.

This clonotype was seen many times. The chain has TRBV29-1 and TRBJ1-1; a weak D match, TRBD1 (5 bases). V was shortened by 4 bases and J by 5 bases, with 11 bases between the two germline ends. Germline loops: CDR1 SQVTM, CDR2 ANQGSEA. This CDR3 comprises 12 residues. CDR3 DNA sequence: TGCAGCGTTGGAGGGACGGAGACTGAAGCTTTCTTT. It specifies CSVGGTETEAFF.

The sample holds a few counts of this clonotype. The rearrangement joins TRBV7-2 to TRBJ1-2; tentatively, D is TRBD1 (5 bases). Per germline, CDR1 SGHTA and CDR2 FQGNSA. This CDR3 contains 17 residues. V shed 1 base and J shed 0 bases, with 15 bases lying between them. Here the CDR3 DNA reads TGTGCCAGCAGCTTAGTAGGGTCGACAGCCTCTAACTATGGCTACACCTTC. Translation gives CASSLVGSTASNYGYTF.

A few counts support this clonotype. J is TRBJ2-7 and V is TRBV7-9, with 9 bases identical to TRBD2. Per germline, CDR1 SEHNR and CDR2 FQNEAQ (reference sequence). V dropped 4 bases and J dropped 0; count of bases not matched to a gene: 1. This CDR3 has 14 amino acids. CDR3 sequence reads: CASSWTSASYEQYF. As DNA, the CDR3 is TGTGCCAGCAGCTGGACTAGCGCCTCCTACGAGCAGTACTTC.

The chain uses TRBV29-1 and TRBJ1-1; 9 nucleotides match TRBD1. The germline V gene encodes CDR1 SQVTM and CDR2 ANQGSEA. This CDR3 contains 12 residues. Trimming cost V 6 bases and J 7 bases; bases outside gene matches: 6. CDR3 DNA sequence: TGCAGCGTAGGGACAGGGTTGAGTGAAGCTTTCTTT. Translated, it gives CSVGTGLSEAFF. The complete variable domain, with remaining parts taken from reference TRBV29-1 and TRBJ1-1, reads SAVISQKPSRDICQRGTSLTIQCQVDSQVTMMFWYRQQPGQSLTLIATANQGSEATYESGFVIDKFPISRPNLTFSTLTVSNMSPEDSSIYLCSVGTGLSEAFFGQGTRLTVV.

The CDR3 loop reads CASSASGRHQETQYF. For the CDR3, the DNA is TGTGCCAGCAGCGCTAGCGGGAGACACCAAGAGACCCAGTACTTC. V usage is TRBV7-3 and J usage is TRBJ2-5, with TRBD2 matching over 10 bases. The CDR3 sequence is 15 residues long. Germline CDR1 reads SGHTA; CDR2 reads FQGTGA. Losses at the gene ends were 5 bases for V and 0 bases for J; bases not matched to a gene: 3.

This clonotype has ten or more counts. The junction departs from the called germline gene at one end, perhaps through a read error. The chain employs TRBV12-3 or TRBV12-4 and TRBJ1-2, with D unclear. The CDR3 runs 12 residues. The CDR3 sequence is CASSLGHYGYTF. The CDR3, as DNA: TGTGCCAGCAGCTTAGGACACTATGGCTACACCTTC.

The chain employs TRBV19 and TRBJ1-3, with TRBD1 matching over 9 bases. The CDR3 runs to 13 residues. Germline values: CDR1 LNHDA, CDR2 SQIVND (reference sequence). V was pared by 11 bases and J by 3 bases, with 5 bases of the junction left unmatched. For the CDR3, the DNA is TGTGCCGGGGACAGGGTGGTTGGAAACACCATATATTTT. Translated: CAGDRVVGNTIYF.

This clonotype appeared a few times. The J gene is TRBJ2-7, the V gene TRBV7-9; TRBD2 might be the D (5 bases). Trimming shortened V by 3 bases and J by 2 bases, and 11 bases separated the two germline ends. CDR1 and CDR2 from the germline V gene are SEHNR and FQNEAQ (reference sequence). The CDR3 sequence is 14 residues long. The CDR3 DNA follows: TGTGCCAGCAGCTTTACGGCGGGTCCCTACGAGCAGTACTTC. Amino acid sequence: CASSFTAGPYEQYF.

This clonotype occurred many times. The chain is built from TRBV7-3 and TRBJ1-6; no reliable D call. The CDR3 is 13 residues long. CDR1 is SGHTA and CDR2 is FQGTGA in the germline V gene. Trimming removed 1 base at V and 10 bases at J, with 8 bases between. The CDR3 DNA reads TGTGCCAGCAGCTTAATCCGGCAGTCACCCCTCCACTTT. Translating gives CASSLIRQSPLHF.

The J gene is TRBJ1-5, the V gene TRBV2, with 8 bases aligning to TRBD1. Losses at the gene ends were 8 bases for V and 7 bases for J; bases not matched to a gene: 4. This CDR3 contains 12 residues. CDR1 SNHLY and CDR2 FYNNEI come from the germline V gene. The CDR3, as DNA: TGTGCCAGCTCACAGGGGGAGCAGCCCCAGCATTTT. Translating it yields CASSQGEQPQHF.

To note about this clonotype: Relative to the germline gene, one junction end is altered; a read error may explain this. The gene calls are TRBV19 and TRBJ2-5, with D maybe TRBD2 (5 bases). This CDR3 region has 14 residues. CDR1 is LNHDA, CDR2 SQIVND, per germline (reference sequence). The CDR3 DNA is TGTGCCAGTAGTATGTCTAGCACCGGAGAGACCCCGTACTTC. Protein product: CASSMSSTGETPYF.

About this clonotype itself: A much more abundant neighbour one base away suggests this may be a read error. The rearrangement uses TRBV10-3 and TRBJ2-7; perhaps TRBD1 as D (6 bases). This CDR3 contains 15 residues. V was clipped by 0 bases and J by 5 bases, with 14 bases between them. Germline V gene sequence: CDR1 ENHRY, CDR2 SYGVKD. The CDR3 region has the DNA TGTGCCATCAGTGAGTCATCAGGGGACGGACACGAGCAGTACTTC. It codes for CAISESSGDGHEQYF.

This clonotype was found many times. This chain links TRBV24-1 with TRBJ1-2; tentative D call: TRBD1 (5 bases). V was clipped by 4 bases and J by 5 bases, with 13 bases between them. This CDR3 spans 14 amino acids. Germline V lookup: CDR1 KGHDR, CDR2 SFDVKD. CDR3 sequence (DNA): TGTGCCACCAGTGACCCGGGGACGCAGTATGGCTACACCTTC. Its translation is CATSDPGTQYGYTF.

The chain joins TRBV24-1 to TRBJ1-2; tentatively, D is TRBD1 (5 bases). V was cut by 4 bases and J by 0 bases, with 14 bases left in between. Germline lookup yields CDR1 KGHDR and CDR2 SFDVKD. This CDR3 comprises 16 residues. This CDR3 is CATSESRQTANYGYTF. In nucleotides, the CDR3 is TGTGCCACCAGTGAATCCCGACAGACAGCTAACTATGGCTACACCTTC.

J is TRBJ2-7 and V is TRBV29-1, with TRBD1 matching over 8 bases. Germline-derived CDR1 and CDR2 are SQVTM and ANQGSEA. The CDR3 has 15 residues. The J segment lost 2 bases and the V segment lost 4 bases, leaving 10 bases of the junction unmatched. The CDR3 sequence: CSVARGGQGAYEQYF. The CDR3 DNA reads TGCAGCGTTGCCCGGGGAGGACAGGGCGCCTACGAGCAGTACTTC.

The V gene is TRBV7-9, the J gene TRBJ1-1, with a tentative D call TRBD1 (6 bases). Germline V gives CDR1 SEHNR, CDR2 FQNEAQ (reference sequence). Between the trimmed V and J ends, which lost 5 bases and 4 bases, there was a span of 26 bases. The CDR3 totals 18 residues. The CDR3 here is CASSPDLPAGARSTEAFF. In nucleotides, the CDR3 is TGTGCCAGCAGCCCCGATTTACCCGCAGGGGCGCGTAGCACTGAAGCTTTCTTT.

V is TRBV19 and J is TRBJ2-7; no firm D call. Trimming removed 6 bases from V and 3 bases from J, with 12 bases in between. Germline V gene lookup returns CDR1 LNHDA and CDR2 SQIVND (reference sequence). This CDR3 is built from 13 residues. In DNA, the CDR3 is TGTGCCAGTAGGTTCGCAGCTAACTACGAGCAGTACTTC. This gives the protein CASRFAANYEQYF.